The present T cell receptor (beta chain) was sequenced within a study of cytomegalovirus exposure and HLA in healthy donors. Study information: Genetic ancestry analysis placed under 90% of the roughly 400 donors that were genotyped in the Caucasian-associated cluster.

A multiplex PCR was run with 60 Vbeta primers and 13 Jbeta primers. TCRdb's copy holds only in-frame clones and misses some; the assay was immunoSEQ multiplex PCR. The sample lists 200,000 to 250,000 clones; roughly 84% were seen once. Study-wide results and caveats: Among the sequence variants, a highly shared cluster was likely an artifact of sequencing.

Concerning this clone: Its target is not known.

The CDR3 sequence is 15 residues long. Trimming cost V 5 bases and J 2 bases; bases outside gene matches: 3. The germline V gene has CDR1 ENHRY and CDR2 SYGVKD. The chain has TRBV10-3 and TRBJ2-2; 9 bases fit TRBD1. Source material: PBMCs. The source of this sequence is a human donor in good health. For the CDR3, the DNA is TGTGCCATCAGTCGGGACAGGGTAAACACCGGGGAGCTGTTTTTT. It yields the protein CAISRDRVNTGELFF.